The clone carrying this T cell receptor beta chain was seen a handful of times. The CDR3 spans 13 residues. Trimming pared 5 bases from V and 8 bases from J, leaving 13 bases between. Individual cDNA molecules were tagged with unique molecular identifiers, the study reported. TCRdb redid the calling of the 5' RACE reads with MiXCR, one entry per CDR3 protein. This table holds around 70,000 distinct CDR3 sequences, roughly 11% found once. This entry comes from a study of early T cells in non-severe SARS-CoV-2 infection. This TCR was recovered from an adult who was a healthcare worker with PCR-confirmed SARS-CoV-2 infection or an uninfected control (not recorded which). The rearrangement uses TRBV12-3 or TRBV12-4 and TRBJ2-1; D remains ambiguous. Material: whole blood. CDR3 nucleotides: TGTGCCAGCAGTCCCTCTAGTCGGGATGAGCAGTTCTTC. Its translation: CASSPSSRDEQFF.